Listed below are T cell receptor beta chains from one sample, sequenced in a study of blood T cells in healthy people across ages. In TCRdb, the 5' RACE reads were re-called with MiXCR into one record per CDR3 protein. The table has around 780,000 distinct CDR3 sequences, roughly 24% seen once; the top ten hold 2.5% to 3.5%. These data were likewise used in another study, on T cells of mothers and their children.

Sequencing was carried out using blood. The receptors here all came from a boy aged 5 to 17 in good health. The CDR3 runs from the conserved cysteine through the conserved F or W. Fields, in order: CDR3 length, clone size, D gene, V gene, J gene, CDR3 DNA, CDR3 protein. A D gene is named only where the DNA matches it firmly. Clone size is given for some rows only: seen once, a few or many times, or a class if the clone is expanded.

14	-	TRBD2	TRBV10-2	TRBJ2-1	TGCGCCAGCCATCCGGGACTAGCGAGAGAGGAGCAGTTCTTC	CASHPGLAREEQFF
13	-	TRBD1	TRBV6-5	TRBJ1-3	TGTGCCAGCAGAAAGGACAGGGCGCACACCATATATTTT	CASRKDRAHTIYF
16	-	TRBD1	TRBV9	TRBJ2-5	TGTGCCAGCAGCGTAGCGCAGGGACAGGGAGAAGAGACCCAGTACTTC	CASSVAQGQGEETQYF
15	-	-	TRBV11-2	TRBJ1-1	TGTGCCAGCAGCTTCAGATCGGACCGACGCCTTGAAGCTCTCTTT	CASSFRSDRRLEALF
14	few	-	TRBV7-9	TRBJ1-4	TGTGCCAGCAGCTTCCGGGACGGTGATGAAAAACTGTTTTTT	CASSFRDGDEKLFF
14	few	TRBD2	TRBV6-5	TRBJ2-5	TGTGCCAGCAGTTGGAGCGGGGGGGAAGAGACCCAGTACTTC	CASSWSGGEETQYF
16	few	-	TRBV5-1	TRBJ2-5	TGCGCCAGCAGCCTGCGCCCTAGTGGGAACCAAGAGACCCAGTACTTC	CASSLRPSGNQETQYF
15	-	TRBD2	TRBV5-1	TRBJ2-5	TGCGCCAGCAGCGACCACGGGGGGGACCAAGAGACCCAGTACTTC	CASSDHGGDQETQYF
16	few	TRBD2	TRBV4-2	TRBJ2-1	TGTGCCAGCAGCCAATGGGGACTAGCGTCCTACAATGAGCAGTTCTTC	CASSQWGLASYNEQFF
13	few	-	TRBV6-5	TRBJ1-3	TGTGCCAGCAGTTACTCGGAGGGAAACACCATATATTTT	CASSYSEGNTIYF